Each of the 25 T cell receptor beta chains below was sequenced from the same sample in a study of T cell responses to AZD1222 COVID-19 vaccine. Profiled with immunoSEQ multiplex PCR; TCRdb holds only in-frame clones, not every one. The data hold 150,000 or so clones, with around 94% observed a single time. The starting material was peripheral blood, obtained on day 0 of AZD1222 vaccination. These receptors were collected from an adult in good health.

This sequence joins TRBV30 and TRBJ1-1; D remains ambiguous. The V gene lost 2 bases and the J gene lost 4 bases, with 14 bases spanning the gap. The length of the CDR3 is 14 residues. Germline V lookup: CDR1 GTSNPN, CDR2 SVGIG (reference sequence). Written as DNA, the CDR3 is TGTGCCTGGAGTTTGGGAATCAGGAGCACTGAAGCTTTCTTT. Translation gives CAWSLGIRSTEAFF.

The chain is built from TRBV3-1 (or the pseudogene TRBV3-2) and TRBJ1-1, with D possibly matching TRBD1 (5 bases). The germline V and J ends were trimmed by 4 bases and 7 bases, with 13 bases remaining between them. The germline gives CDR1 LGHDT, CDR2 YNNKEL (reference sequence). The CDR3 has 13 amino acids. The CDR3 region has the DNA TGTGCCAGCAGCCGAGCCCTCGGGGGTGAAGCTTTCTTT. This gives the protein CASSRALGGEAFF.

The CDR3 nucleotides read TGTGCCAGCAGTACCTCCGACAGGGCAGGCGAGCAGTACTTC. Translating gives CASSTSDRAGEQYF. The chain joins TRBV28 to TRBJ2-7; 7 positions match TRBD1. The CDR3 has 14 residues. Trimming removed 5 bases from V and 6 bases from J; junction bases left unmatched: 10. In germline, CDR1 is MDHEN, CDR2 SYDVKM.

The V call is TRBV11-2, the J call TRBJ1-3, with D tentatively TRBD1 (5 bases). In germline, CDR1 is SGHAT, CDR2 FQNNGV. V shed 1 base and J shed 4 bases, with 8 bases lying between them. The CDR3 covers 14 residues. CDR3 nucleotide sequence: TGTGCCAGCAGCTTAGTTCAGGGCGGAAACACCATATATTTT. Its protein product is CASSLVQGGNTIYF.

This sequence joins TRBV23-1 and TRBJ2-7; TRBD1 matches at 9 bases. TRBV23-1 belongs to the ORF category, with a function that is uncertain. V shed 4 bases and J 6 bases; nucleotides not matched to a gene: 10. The CDR3 sequence is 15 residues long. CDR3 coding DNA: TGCGCCAGCAGTCCATCCGGGACAGGGAGTTGCGAGCAGTACTTC. Its translation: CASSPSGTGSCEQYF.

The chain recombines TRBV10-1 with TRBJ1-1; no definite D call. The ends were cut back, 5 bases at V and 3 bases at J, with 16 bases in the middle. This CDR3 comprises 15 residues. CDR1 WNHNN and CDR2 SYGVQD come from the germline V gene (reference sequence). DNA for the CDR3: TGCGCCAGCAGTAATCTCGGGCCGTTGGACACTGAAGCTTTCTTT. This gives the protein CASSNLGPLDTEAFF.

The CDR3 nucleotides read TGTGCCAGCAGCCAAGCCGGAGACAATGAAAAACTGTTTTTT. Translated, it gives CASSQAGDNEKLFF. The genes are TRBV14 and TRBJ1-4; D remains unclear. This CDR3 region has 14 residues. V lost 1 base and J lost 5, with 8 bases in between. CDR1 SGHDN and CDR2 FVKESK come from the germline V gene.

Here the CDR3 reads CASSRLETRSTDTQYF. CDR3 coding DNA: TGCGCCAGCAGCCGTCTCGAGACGAGAAGCACAGATACGCAGTATTTT. The rearrangement uses TRBV4-1 and TRBJ2-3, with D hard to call. V was shortened by 4 bases and J by 0 bases, with 14 bases between the two germline ends. The CDR3 is 16 residues long. In germline, CDR1 is MGHRA, CDR2 YSYEKL.

The gene calls are TRBV19 and TRBJ2-1; D might be TRBD1 or TRBD2, each matching 6 bases. V was pared by 1 base and J by 2 bases, with 15 bases between. Germline V gives CDR1 LNHDA, CDR2 SQIVND (reference sequence). The CDR3 extends over 17 amino acids. CDR3 residues: CASSIAIIGGTYNEQFF. CDR3 coding DNA: TGTGCCAGTAGTATAGCAATAATAGGGGGGACCTACAATGAGCAGTTCTTC. Filled out from reference TRBV19 and TRBJ2-1, the complete variable domain reads DGGITQSPKYLFRKEGQNVTLSCEQNLNHDAMYWYRQDPGQGLRLIYYSQIVNDFQKGDIAEGYSVSREKKESFPLTVTSAQKNPTAFYLCASSIAIIGGTYNEQFFGPGTRLTVL.

This chain joins TRBV25-1 and TRBJ1-4; weak D call: TRBD1 (5 bases). The germline V and J ends were trimmed by 5 bases and 4 bases, with 11 bases remaining between them. Germline CDR1 and CDR2: MGHDK and SYGVNS. This CDR3 has 14 amino acids. The CDR3 DNA follows: TGTGCCAGCAGTCAAGACAGCAATAATGAAAAACTGTTTTTT. Its translation is CASSQDSNNEKLFF. Together with reference TRBV25-1 and TRBJ1-4, the CDR3 gives the full variable domain: EADIYQTPRYLVIGTGKKITLECSQTMGHDKMYWYQQDPGMELHLIHYSYGVNSTEKGDLSSESTVSRIRTEHFPLTLESARPSHTSQYLCASSQDSNNEKLFFGSGTQLSVL.

This chain uses TRBV12-3 or TRBV12-4 with TRBJ1-2; tentatively, D is TRBD1 (6 bases). The V end was cut by 4 bases, the J end by 4 bases, with 10 bases between. CDR3 length equals 13 residues. CDR3 nucleotides: TGTGCCAGCAGTTCTAGGGGGTTCTATGGCTACACCTTC. Translating it yields CASSSRGFYGYTF.

The rearrangement joins TRBV19 to TRBJ2-7; no firm D call. This CDR3 is built from 13 residues. The germline gives CDR1 LNHDA, CDR2 SQIVND (reference sequence). The germline V and J ends were trimmed by 6 bases and 1 base, with 10 bases remaining between them. Here the CDR3 DNA reads TGTGCCAGTAGCCCCGGCCGGTCCTACGAGCAGTACTTC. It codes for CASSPGRSYEQYF.

This chain uses TRBV10-3 with TRBJ2-5; TRBD2 might be the D (5 bases). Germline V lookup: CDR1 ENHRY, CDR2 SYGVKD. The ends were cut back, 4 bases at V and 5 bases at J, with 8 bases in the middle. This CDR3 has 12 amino acids. In DNA, the CDR3 is TGTGCCATCAGTGCGGGGAGCGAGACCCAGTACTTC. It is translated as CAISAGSETQYF.

The CDR3 DNA sequence: TGTGCCAGCAGCCGAGGCTACGAGCAGTACTTC. It encodes CASSRGYEQYF. The chain uses TRBV7-9 and TRBJ2-7; D is uncertain. This CDR3 region has 11 residues. Germline CDR1 is SEHNR and CDR2 is FQNEAQ (reference sequence). V dropped 5 bases and J dropped 3 bases, with 5 bases sitting between them.

The V gene is TRBV11-3, the J gene TRBJ2-1, with D possibly TRBD2 on 5 matching bases. With 1 base removed from V and 8 bases from J, the gap between germline ends came to 9 bases. The germline V gene encodes CDR1 SGHNT and CDR2 YENEEA. This CDR3 has 13 residues. The CDR3 DNA reads TGTGCCAGCAGCTTAGCACTCGGGGATGAGCAGTTCTTC. As protein: CASSLALGDEQFF.

The CDR3 spells CASSVFGRPHEQYF. The CDR3 DNA reads as TGTGCCAGCAGCGTATTCGGGAGACCCCACGAGCAGTACTTC. The V and J genes are TRBV9 and TRBJ2-7; D may be TRBD2 (6 bases). The CDR3 extends over 14 amino acids. Trimming took 1 base from V and 5 from J, leaving 13 bases between them. Germline CDR1 SGDLS, CDR2 YYNGEE. Combining the CDR3 with reference TRBV9 and TRBJ2-7 gives the whole variable domain DSGVTQTPKHLITATGQRVTLRCSPRSGDLSVYWYQQSLDQGLQFLIQYYNGEERAKGNILERFSAQQFPDLHSELNLSSLELGDSALYFCASSVFGRPHEQYFGPGTRLTVT.

This clone was seen only a few times. The rearrangement uses TRBV3-1 (or the pseudogene TRBV3-2) and TRBJ1-1, with a tentative D call TRBD1 (5 bases). The CDR3 extends over 12 amino acids. The V end lost 4 bases, the J end lost 8 bases, and 11 bases lay between the germline ends. In germline, CDR1 is LGHDT, CDR2 YNNKEL (reference sequence). The CDR3 DNA follows: TGTGCCAGCAGCCCTACGTGGGGGGAAGCTTTCTTT. It yields the protein CASSPTWGEAFF.

The V call is TRBV5-1, the J call TRBJ1-1; D possibly corresponds to TRBD1 (6 bases). This CDR3 is built from 15 residues. From germline, CDR1 is SGHRS and CDR2 YFSETQ. Trimming shortened V by 2 bases and J by 0 bases, and 11 bases separated the two germline ends. CDR3 DNA sequence: TGCGCCAGCAGCTTTTTACAGGGTATGAACACTGAAGCTTTCTTT. Its translation: CASSFLQGMNTEAFF.

The sample holds one count of this clone. The chain joins TRBV3-1 (or the pseudogene TRBV3-2) to TRBJ2-7; no definite D call. The CDR3 is made up of 15 amino acids. Trimming removed 4 bases at V and 3 bases at J, with 16 bases between. Germline loops: CDR1 LGHDT, CDR2 YNNKEL (reference sequence). The CDR3 loop is CASSLDRTVGYEQYF. The DNA of the CDR3 is TGTGCCAGCAGCCTAGACCGGACGGTGGGCTACGAGCAGTACTTC.

The J gene is TRBJ1-3, the V gene TRBV5-6; TRBD1 might be the D (5 bases). CDR3 length equals 15 residues. Germline CDR1 reads SGHDT; CDR2 reads YYEEEE. V was shortened by 3 bases and J by 0 bases, with 10 bases between the two germline ends. The CDR3, as DNA: TGTGCCAGCAGCTGGGGACGGAGCTCTGGAAACACCATATATTTT. This encodes CASSWGRSSGNTIYF.

This clone was seen a handful of times. The chain combines TRBV7-9 with TRBJ2-1; D uncertain. Germline loops: CDR1 SEHNR, CDR2 FQNEAQ (reference sequence). The CDR3 runs 13 residues. Trimming shortened V by 2 bases and J by 7 bases, and 9 bases separated the two germline ends. The CDR3 protein is CASSLTSANEQFF. CDR3 DNA sequence: TGTGCCAGCAGCTTAACTTCGGCAAATGAGCAGTTCTTC.

This clone was observed a single time. This chain uses TRBV12-5 with TRBJ1-6, with D maybe TRBD1 (5 bases). This CDR3 has 14 residues. Trimming pared 6 bases from V and 6 bases from J, leaving 12 bases between. Germline CDR1 reads LGHNT; CDR2 reads FRNRAP. The CDR3: CASGARGGNSPLHF. DNA of the CDR3: TGTGCTAGTGGCGCCCGGGGGGGTAATTCACCCCTCCACTTT.

The sample holds one count of this clone. Relative to the germline gene, one junction end is altered; a read error may explain this. The chain joins TRBV6-1 to TRBJ2-1; D possibly corresponds to TRBD2 (6 bases). The CDR3 is 15 amino acids. Looked up from germline, CDR1 is MNHNS and CDR2 is SASEGT. The CDR3 loop is CASSEWTTPYYEQFF. For the CDR3, the DNA is TGTGCCAGCAGTGAATGGACTACCCCCTACTATGAGCAGTTCTTC.

The chain employs TRBV11-1 and TRBJ1-2; 9 positions agree with TRBD1. The CDR3 consists of 15 residues. The J segment lost 2 bases and the V segment lost 3 bases, leaving 4 bases of the junction unmatched. Looked up from germline, CDR1 is SGHAT and CDR2 is FQDESV (reference sequence). CDR3 sequence (DNA): TGTGCCAGCAGCTTGCTAGGACAGGGGAACTATGGCTACACCTTC. It codes for CASSLLGQGNYGYTF.

V and J are TRBV13 and TRBJ2-7, with D tentatively TRBD2 (6 bases). This CDR3 is built from 14 residues. Germline V gives CDR1 PRHDT, CDR2 FYEKMQ (reference sequence). V shed 4 bases and J shed 5 bases, with 15 bases lying between them. CDR3 amino acids: CASSSRLDPHEQYF. DNA for the CDR3: TGTGCCAGCAGCTCAAGACTAGACCCCCACGAGCAGTACTTC.